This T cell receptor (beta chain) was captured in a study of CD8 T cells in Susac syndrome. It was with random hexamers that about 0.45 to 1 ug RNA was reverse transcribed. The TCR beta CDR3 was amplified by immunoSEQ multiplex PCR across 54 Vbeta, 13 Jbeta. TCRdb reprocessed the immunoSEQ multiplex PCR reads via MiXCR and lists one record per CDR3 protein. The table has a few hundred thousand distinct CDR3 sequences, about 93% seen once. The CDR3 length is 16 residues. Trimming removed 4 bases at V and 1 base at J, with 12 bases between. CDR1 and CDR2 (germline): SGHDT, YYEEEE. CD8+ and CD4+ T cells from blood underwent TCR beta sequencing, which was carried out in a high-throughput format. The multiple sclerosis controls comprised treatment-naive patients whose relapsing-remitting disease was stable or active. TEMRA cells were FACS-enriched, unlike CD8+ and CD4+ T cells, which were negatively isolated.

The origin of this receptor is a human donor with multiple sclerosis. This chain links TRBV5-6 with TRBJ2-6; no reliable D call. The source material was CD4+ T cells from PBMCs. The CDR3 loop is CASSEFLGSGANVLTF. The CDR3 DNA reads TGTGCCAGCAGCGAATTCCTGGGATCTGGGGCCAACGTCCTGACTTTC.